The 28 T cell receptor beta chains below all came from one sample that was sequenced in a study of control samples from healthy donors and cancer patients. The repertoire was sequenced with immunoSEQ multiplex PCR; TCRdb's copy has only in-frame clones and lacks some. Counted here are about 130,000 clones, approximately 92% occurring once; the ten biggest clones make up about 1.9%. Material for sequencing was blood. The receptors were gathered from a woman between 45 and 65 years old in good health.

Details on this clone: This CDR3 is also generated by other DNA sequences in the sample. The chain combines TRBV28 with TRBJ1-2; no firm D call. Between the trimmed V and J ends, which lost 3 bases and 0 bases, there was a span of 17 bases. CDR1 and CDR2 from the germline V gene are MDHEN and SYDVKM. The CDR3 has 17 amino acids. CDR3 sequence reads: CASSLGRDGTSNYGYTF. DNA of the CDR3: TGTGCCAGCAGTTTGGGCCGGGATGGTACTTCTAACTATGGCTACACCTTC.

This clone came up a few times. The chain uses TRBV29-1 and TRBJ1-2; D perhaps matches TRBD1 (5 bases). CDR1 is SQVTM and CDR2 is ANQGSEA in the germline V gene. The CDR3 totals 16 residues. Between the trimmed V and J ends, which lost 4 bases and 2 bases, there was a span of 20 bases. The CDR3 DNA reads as TGCAGCGTTGTAACTTCCGTGGGACTGGCCAACTATGGCTACACCTTC. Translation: CSVVTSVGLANYGYTF.

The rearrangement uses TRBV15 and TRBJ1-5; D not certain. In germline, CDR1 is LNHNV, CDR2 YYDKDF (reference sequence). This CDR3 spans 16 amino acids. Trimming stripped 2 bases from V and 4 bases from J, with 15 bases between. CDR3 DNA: TGTGCCACCAGCAGACCCCCCACAGCCTCGAATCAGCCCCAGCATTTT. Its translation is CATSRPPTASNQPQHF.

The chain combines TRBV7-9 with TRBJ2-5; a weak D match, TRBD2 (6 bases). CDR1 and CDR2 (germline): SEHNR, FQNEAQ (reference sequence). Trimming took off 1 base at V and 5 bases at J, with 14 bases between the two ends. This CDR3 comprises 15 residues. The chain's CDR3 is CASSLGIGGEETQYF. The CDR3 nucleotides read TGTGCCAGCAGCTTAGGTATTGGCGGGGAGGAGACCCAGTACTTC.

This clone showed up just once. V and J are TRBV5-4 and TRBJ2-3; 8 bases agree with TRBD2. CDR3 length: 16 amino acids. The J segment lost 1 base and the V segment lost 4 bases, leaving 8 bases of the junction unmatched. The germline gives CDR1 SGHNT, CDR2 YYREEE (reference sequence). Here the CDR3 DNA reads TGTGCCAGCAGCCTCCTAGCGGGTTGGGGCACAGATACGCAGTATTTT. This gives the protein CASSLLAGWGTDTQYF.

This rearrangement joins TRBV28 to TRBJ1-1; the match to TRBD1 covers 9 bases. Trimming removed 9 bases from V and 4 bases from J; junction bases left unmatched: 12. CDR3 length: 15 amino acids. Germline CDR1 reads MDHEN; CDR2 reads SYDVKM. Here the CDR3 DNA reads TGTGCCAGGAAGATGATAGGGGACAGGGCCACTGAAGCTTTCTTT. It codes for CARKMIGDRATEAFF.

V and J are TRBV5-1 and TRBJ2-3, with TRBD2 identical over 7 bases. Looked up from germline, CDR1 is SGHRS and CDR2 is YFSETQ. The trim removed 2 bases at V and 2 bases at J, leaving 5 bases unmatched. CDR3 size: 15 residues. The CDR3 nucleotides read TGCGCCAGCAGCTTTAGCGGGCGGTCCACAGATACGCAGTATTTT. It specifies CASSFSGRSTDTQYF.

CDR3 amino acids: CASSHGGSTDTQYF. DNA for the CDR3: TGTGCCAGCAGCCATGGGGGTAGCACAGATACGCAGTATTTT. The chain recombines TRBV3-1 (or the pseudogene TRBV3-2) with TRBJ2-3; D assignment may be TRBD1 or TRBD2 (5 bases each). The CDR3 has 14 amino acids. Germline V gives CDR1 LGHDT, CDR2 YNNKEL (reference sequence). V lost 3 bases and J lost 0, with 7 bases in between.

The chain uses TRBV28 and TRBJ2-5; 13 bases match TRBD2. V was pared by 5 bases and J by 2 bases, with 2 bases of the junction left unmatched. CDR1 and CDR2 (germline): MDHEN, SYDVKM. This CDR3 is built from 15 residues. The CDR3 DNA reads TGTGCCAGCAGTGTACTAGCGGGAGGGCAAGAGACCCAGTACTTC. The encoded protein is CASSVLAGGQETQYF.

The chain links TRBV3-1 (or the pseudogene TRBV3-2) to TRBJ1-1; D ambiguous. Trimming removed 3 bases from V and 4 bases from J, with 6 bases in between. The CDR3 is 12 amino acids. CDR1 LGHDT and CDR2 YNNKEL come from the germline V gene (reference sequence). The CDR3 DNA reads TGTGCCAGCAGCCACGGGATCACTGAAGCTTTCTTT. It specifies CASSHGITEAFF.

The DNA for the CDR3 is TGTGCCAGCAGACCGACACAGGTTACCTCTGGAAACACCATATATTTT. Amino acids: CASRPTQVTSGNTIYF. The chain uses TRBV27 and TRBJ1-3; possibly TRBD1 for D (5 bases). Germline V gives CDR1 MNHEY, CDR2 SMNVEV (reference sequence). V was cut by 6 bases and J by 0 bases, with 15 bases left in between. The CDR3 sequence is 16 residues long.

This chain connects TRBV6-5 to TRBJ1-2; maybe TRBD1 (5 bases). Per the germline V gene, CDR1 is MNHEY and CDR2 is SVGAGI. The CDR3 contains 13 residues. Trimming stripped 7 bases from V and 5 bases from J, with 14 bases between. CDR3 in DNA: TGTGCCAGCATCCCAGGGAGAGATTATGGCTACACCTTC. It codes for CASIPGRDYGYTF.

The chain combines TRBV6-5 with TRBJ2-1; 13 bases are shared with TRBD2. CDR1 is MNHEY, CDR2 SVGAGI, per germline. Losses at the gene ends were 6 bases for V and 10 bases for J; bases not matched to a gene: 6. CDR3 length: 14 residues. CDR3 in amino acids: CASRGLAGSGEQFF. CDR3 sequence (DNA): TGTGCCAGCAGGGGACTAGCGGGGTCGGGGGAGCAGTTCTTC.

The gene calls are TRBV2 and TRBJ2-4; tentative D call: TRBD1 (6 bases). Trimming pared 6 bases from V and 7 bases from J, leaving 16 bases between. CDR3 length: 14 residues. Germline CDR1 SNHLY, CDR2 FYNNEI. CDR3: CASRDPTGLNIQYF. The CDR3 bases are TGTGCCAGCAGAGATCCGACAGGATTGAACATTCAGTACTTC.

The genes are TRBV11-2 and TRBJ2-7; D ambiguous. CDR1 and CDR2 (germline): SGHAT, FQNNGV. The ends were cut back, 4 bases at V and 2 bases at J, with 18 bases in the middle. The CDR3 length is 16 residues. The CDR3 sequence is CASSSLWNTGAYEQYF. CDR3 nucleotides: TGTGCCAGCAGCTCACTCTGGAACACCGGAGCCTACGAGCAGTACTTC.

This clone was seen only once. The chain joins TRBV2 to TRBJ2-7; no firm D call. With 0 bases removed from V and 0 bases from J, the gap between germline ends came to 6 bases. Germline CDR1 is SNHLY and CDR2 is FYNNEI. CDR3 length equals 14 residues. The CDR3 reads CASSEAPGSYEQYF. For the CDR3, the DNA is TGTGCCAGCAGTGAAGCCCCTGGCTCCTACGAGCAGTACTTC.

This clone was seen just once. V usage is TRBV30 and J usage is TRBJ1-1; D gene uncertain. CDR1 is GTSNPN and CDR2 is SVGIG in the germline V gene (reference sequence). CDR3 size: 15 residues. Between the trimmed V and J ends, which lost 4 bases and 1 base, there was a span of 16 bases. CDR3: CAWTHPGPSNTEAFF. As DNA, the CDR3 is TGTGCCTGGACACATCCGGGTCCGTCGAACACTGAAGCTTTCTTT. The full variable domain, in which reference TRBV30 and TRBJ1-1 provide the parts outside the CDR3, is SQTIHQWPATLVQPVGSPLSLECTVEGTSNPNLYWYRQAAGRGLQLLFYSVGIGQISSEVPQNLSASRPQDRQFILSSKKLLLSDSGFYLCAWTHPGPSNTEAFFGQGTRLTVV.

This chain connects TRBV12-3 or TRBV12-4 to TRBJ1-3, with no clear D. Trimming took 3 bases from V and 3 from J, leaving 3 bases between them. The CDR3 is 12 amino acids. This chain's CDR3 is CASSFGGNTIYF. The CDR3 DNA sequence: TGTGCCAGCAGTTTCGGTGGAAACACCATATATTTT.

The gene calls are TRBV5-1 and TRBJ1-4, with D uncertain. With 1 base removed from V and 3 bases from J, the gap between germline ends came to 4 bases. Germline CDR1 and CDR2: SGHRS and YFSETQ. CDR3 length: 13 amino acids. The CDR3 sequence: CASSLNPNEKLFF. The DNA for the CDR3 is TGCGCCAGCAGCTTGAACCCTAATGAAAAACTGTTTTTT.

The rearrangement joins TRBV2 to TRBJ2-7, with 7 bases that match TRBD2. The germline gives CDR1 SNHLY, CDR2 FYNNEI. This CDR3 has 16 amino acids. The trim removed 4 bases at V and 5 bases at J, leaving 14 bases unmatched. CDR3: CASSGLRSGRGNEQYF. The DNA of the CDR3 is TGTGCCAGCAGTGGGCTAAGATCCGGGCGGGGGAACGAGCAGTACTTC.

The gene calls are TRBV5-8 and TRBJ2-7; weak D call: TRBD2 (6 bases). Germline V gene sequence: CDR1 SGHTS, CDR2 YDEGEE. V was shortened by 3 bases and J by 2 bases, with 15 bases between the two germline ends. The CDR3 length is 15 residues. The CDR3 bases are TGTGCCAGCAGCTCGCTACCCGGACTAACCTACGAGCAGTACTTC. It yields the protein CASSSLPGLTYEQYF.

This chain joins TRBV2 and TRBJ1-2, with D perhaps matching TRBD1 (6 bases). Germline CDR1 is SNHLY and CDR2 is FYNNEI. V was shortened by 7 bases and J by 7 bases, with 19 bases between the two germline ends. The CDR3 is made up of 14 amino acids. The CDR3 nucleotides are TGTGCCAGCACCGAGCTGTCGACAGGCTCTGGCTACACCTTC. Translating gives CASTELSTGSGYTF.

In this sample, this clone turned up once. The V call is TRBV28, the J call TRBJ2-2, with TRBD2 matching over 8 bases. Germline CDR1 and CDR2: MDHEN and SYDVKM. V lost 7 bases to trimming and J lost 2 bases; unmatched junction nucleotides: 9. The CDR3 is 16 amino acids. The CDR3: CASTHGGRTNTGELFF. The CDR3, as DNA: TGTGCCAGCACCCACGGCGGGAGGACTAACACCGGGGAGCTGTTTTTT.

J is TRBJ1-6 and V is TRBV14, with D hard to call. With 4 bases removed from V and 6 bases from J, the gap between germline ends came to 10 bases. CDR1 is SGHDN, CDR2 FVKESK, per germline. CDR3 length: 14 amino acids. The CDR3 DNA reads TGTGCCAGCAGCCTGACTGAATTTAATTCACCCCTCCACTTT. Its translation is CASSLTEFNSPLHF.

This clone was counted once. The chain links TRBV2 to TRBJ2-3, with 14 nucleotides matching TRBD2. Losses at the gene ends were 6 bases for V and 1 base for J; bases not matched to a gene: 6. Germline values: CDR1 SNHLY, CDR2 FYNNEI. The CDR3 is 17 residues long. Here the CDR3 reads CASRSGLAGGRTDTQYF. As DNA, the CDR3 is TGTGCCAGCAGATCCGGACTAGCGGGGGGACGCACAGATACGCAGTATTTT.

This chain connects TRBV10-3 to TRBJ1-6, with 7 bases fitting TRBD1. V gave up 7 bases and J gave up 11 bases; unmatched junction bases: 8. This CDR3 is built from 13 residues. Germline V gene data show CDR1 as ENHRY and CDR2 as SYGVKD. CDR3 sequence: CAITLTGKPPLHF. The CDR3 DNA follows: TGTGCCATCACTCTGACAGGGAAGCCACCCCTCCACTTT.

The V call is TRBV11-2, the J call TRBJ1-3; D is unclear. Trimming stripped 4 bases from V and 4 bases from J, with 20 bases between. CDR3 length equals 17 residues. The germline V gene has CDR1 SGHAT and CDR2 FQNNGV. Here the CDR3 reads CASSSGELPGPGNTIYF. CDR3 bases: TGTGCCAGCAGCTCCGGAGAATTACCAGGCCCCGGAAACACCATATATTTT.

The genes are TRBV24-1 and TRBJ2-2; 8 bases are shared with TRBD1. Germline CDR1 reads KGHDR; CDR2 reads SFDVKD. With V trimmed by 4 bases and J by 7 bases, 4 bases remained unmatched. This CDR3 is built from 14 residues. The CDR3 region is CATSDRGQGGELFF. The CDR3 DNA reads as TGTGCCACCAGTGACAGGGGGCAAGGCGGGGAGCTGTTTTTT.